Sequencing of this T cell receptor (beta chain) was carried out in a study of cytomegalovirus exposure and HLA in healthy donors. Study-level findings and limits: Fewer N-insertions (relative to the approximately 700-donor mean) were reportedly seen in an Asian-associated ancestry cluster in a later analysis. Sequence variants that were highly shared formed a cluster that was likely a sequencing artifact.

Germline-derived CDR1 and CDR2 are ENHRY and SYGVKD. Trimming at V came to 9 bases and at J to 10 bases, leaving 9 bases not matched to a gene. The CDR3 totals 13 residues. Primers: 60 Vbeta forward and 13 Jbeta reverse. Original analysis: Unique TCR beta chains numbered about 72 million in a later analysis, with around 10 million shared. The data were produced by immunoSEQ multiplex PCR, yet TCRdb's version contains in-frame clones alone and is incomplete. D and trimming come from the DNA, and the V and J calls and clone size come from that table. This sample has more than 65,000 clones, with 74% found just once. This clone was seen a single time. What it recognizes is unknown.

Sequenced: PBMCs. The receptor was isolated from a woman aged 60-75 years in good health and CMV-seropositive. The V and J genes are TRBV10-3 and TRBJ1-2; 12 nucleotides match TRBD1. Written as DNA, the CDR3 is TGTGCCATTCCGGGACAGGGGGCGCGAGACTACACCTTC. The encoded protein is CAIPGQGARDYTF.